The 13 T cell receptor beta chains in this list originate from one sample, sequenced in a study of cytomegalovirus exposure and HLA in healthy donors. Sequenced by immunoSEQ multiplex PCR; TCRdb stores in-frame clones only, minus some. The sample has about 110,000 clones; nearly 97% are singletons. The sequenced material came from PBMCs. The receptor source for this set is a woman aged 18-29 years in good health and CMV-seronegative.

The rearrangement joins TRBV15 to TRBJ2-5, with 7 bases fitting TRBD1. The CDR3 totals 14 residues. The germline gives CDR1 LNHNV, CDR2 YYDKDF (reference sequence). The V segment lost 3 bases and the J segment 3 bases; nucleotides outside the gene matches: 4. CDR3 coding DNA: TGTGCCACCAGCAGGACGACAGGGAAAGAGACCCAGTACTTC. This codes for CATSRTTGKETQYF. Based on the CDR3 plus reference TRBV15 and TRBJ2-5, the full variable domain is DAMVIQNPRYQVTQFGKPVTLSCSQTLNHNVMYWYQQKSSQAPKLLFHYYDKDFNNEADTPDNFQSRRPNTSFCFLDIRSPGLGDTAMYLCATSRTTGKETQYFGPGTRLLVL.

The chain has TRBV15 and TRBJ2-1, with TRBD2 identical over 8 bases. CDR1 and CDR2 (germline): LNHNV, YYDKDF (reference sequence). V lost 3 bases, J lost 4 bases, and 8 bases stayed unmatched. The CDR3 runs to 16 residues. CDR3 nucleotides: TGTGCCACCAGCAGGGGAAGCGGGGGCCAATACAATGAGCAGTTCTTC. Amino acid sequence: CATSRGSGGQYNEQFF.

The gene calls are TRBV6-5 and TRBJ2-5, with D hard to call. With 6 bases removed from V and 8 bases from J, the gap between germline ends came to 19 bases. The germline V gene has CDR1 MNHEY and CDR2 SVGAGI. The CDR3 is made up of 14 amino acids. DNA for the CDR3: TGTGCCAGCAGACCTGTAAGGAGCTTTGGCACCCAGTACTTC. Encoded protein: CASRPVRSFGTQYF.

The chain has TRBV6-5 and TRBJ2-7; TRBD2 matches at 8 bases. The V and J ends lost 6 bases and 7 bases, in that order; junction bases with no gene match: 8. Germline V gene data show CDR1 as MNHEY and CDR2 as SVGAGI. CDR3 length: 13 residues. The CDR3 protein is CASRPRTSWEQYF. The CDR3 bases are TGTGCCAGCAGACCCAGGACTAGCTGGGAGCAGTACTTC.

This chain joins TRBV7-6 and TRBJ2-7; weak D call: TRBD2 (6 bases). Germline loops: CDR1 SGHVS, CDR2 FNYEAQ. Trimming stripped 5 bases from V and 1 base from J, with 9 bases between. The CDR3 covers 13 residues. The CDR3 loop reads CASSKGRSYEQYF. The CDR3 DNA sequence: TGTGCCAGCAGCAAAGGGAGGTCCTACGAGCAGTACTTC. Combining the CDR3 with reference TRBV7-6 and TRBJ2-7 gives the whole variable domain GAGVSQSPRYKVTKRGQDVALRCDPISGHVSLYWYRQALGQGPEFLTYFNYEAQQDKSGLPNDRFSAERPEGSISTLTIQRTEQRDSAMYRCASSKGRSYEQYFGPGTRLTVT.

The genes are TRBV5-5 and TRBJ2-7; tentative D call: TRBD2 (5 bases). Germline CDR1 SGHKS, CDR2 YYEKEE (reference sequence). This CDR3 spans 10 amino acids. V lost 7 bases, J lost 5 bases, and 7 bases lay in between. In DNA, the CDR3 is TGTGCCAGCGGACTTCACGAGCAGTACTTC. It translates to CASGLHEQYF.

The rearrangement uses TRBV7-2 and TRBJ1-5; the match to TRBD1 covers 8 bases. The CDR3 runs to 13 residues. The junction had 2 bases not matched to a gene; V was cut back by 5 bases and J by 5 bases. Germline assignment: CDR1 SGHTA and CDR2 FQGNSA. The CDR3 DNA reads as TGTGCCAGCAGCCGGACAGGGTATCAGCCCCAGCATTTT. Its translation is CASSRTGYQPQHF.

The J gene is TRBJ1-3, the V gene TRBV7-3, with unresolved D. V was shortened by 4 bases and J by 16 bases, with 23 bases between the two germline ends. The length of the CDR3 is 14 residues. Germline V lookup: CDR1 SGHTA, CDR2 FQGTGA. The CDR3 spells CASSSRPTLEVGYF. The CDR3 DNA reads TGTGCCAGCAGCTCCCGACCGACTCTGGAAGTTGGGTATTTT. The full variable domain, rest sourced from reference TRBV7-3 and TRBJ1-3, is GAGVSQTPSNKVTEKGKYVELRCDPISGHTALYWYRQSLGQGPEFLIYFQGTGAADDSGLPNDRFFAVRPEGSVSTLKIQRTERGDSAVYLCASSSRPTLEVGYFGEGSWLTVV.

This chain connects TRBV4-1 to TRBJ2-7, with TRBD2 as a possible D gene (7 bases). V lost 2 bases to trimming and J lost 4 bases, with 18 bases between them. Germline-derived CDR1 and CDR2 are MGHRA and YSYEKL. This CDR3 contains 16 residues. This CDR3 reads CASSQPWAGGRYEQYF. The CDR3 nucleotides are TGCGCCAGCAGCCAACCCTGGGCCGGGGGGCGGTACGAGCAGTACTTC.

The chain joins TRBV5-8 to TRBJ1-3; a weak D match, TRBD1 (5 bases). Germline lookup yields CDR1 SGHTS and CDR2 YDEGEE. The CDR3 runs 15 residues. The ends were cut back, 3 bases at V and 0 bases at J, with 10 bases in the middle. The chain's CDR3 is CASSWGVSSGNTIYF. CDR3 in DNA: TGTGCCAGCAGCTGGGGGGTGAGCTCTGGAAACACCATATATTTT.

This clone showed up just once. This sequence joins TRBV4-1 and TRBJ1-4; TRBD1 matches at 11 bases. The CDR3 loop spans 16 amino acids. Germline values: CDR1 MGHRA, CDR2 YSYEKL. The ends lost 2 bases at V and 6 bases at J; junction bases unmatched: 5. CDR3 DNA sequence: TGCGCCAGCAGCCAAATTCGGACAGGGGGCGATGAAAAACTGTTTTTT. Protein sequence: CASSQIRTGGDEKLFF.

CDR3 nucleotides: TGTGCCAGCAGCCCACCCTGGTCCACTAGCACAGATACGCAGTATTTT. Encoded protein: CASSPPWSTSTDTQYF. The gene calls are TRBV5-6 and TRBJ2-3; D is unclear. V lost 4 bases and J 0 bases, leaving 15 bases between the germline ends. Germline V gives CDR1 SGHDT, CDR2 YYEEEE. The CDR3 is made up of 16 amino acids.

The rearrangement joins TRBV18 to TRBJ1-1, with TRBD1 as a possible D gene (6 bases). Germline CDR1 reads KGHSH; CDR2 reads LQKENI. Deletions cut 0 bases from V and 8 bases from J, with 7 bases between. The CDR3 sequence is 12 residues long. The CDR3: CASSPPTGEAFF. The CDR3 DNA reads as TGTGCCAGCTCACCACCGACAGGAGAAGCTTTCTTT.